This T cell receptor (beta chain) emerged from a study of blood T cell repertoires in COVID-19. Study-level background: Italy, Spain and the United States were the sources of the convalescent and acute COVID-19 samples.

CDR3 size: 15 residues. Trimming at V came to 8 bases and at J to 10 bases, leaving 14 bases not matched to a gene. From germline, CDR1 is SNHLY and CDR2 FYNNEI. The method was immunoSEQ multiplex PCR; TCRdb's version includes in-frame clones alone and lacks a portion of them. Counted here are about 190,000 clones, approximately 88% occurring once; the ten biggest clones make up around 3.5%. The study drew participants aged about 18 to 95 years from roughly 25 US areas. Each participant's cohort was designated according to participant-reported clinical history. Cohort 3 donors counted as recovered after two negative PCRs, clearance, or resolved symptoms.

The sample taken for sequencing was PBMCs or T cells enriched from blood (not recorded which). The origin of this receptor is a woman between 25 and 40 years old who had recovered from COVID-19. The chain combines TRBV2 with TRBJ1-6, with TRBD1 identical over 7 bases. CDR3 in amino acids: CASARGHGVRSPLHF. The CDR3 DNA reads as TGTGCCAGCGCAAGGGGGCACGGGGTCCGGTCACCCCTCCACTTT.